Listed here is a single T cell receptor beta chain. Its matching antigen is unknown. This record belongs to a study of shared clonotypes between healthy human individuals. Study-level results: The rarefaction results pointed to incomplete sorted-subset sequencing despite large depth. Among donors, sharing of clonotypes was expected to be affected by sequencing depth.

Some clones are missing from TCRdb's copy, which holds only in-frame ones; the method was immunoSEQ multiplex PCR. Among fewer than 3 million clones listed, 85% to 95% were seen once. Everyone who donated was a Caucasian adult who lived in Nashville, Tennessee. Sequenced material: naive CD4+ T cells from PBMCs. Specified subset: CD45RA+ positively selected. The receptor's source is a man aged 18 to 29 in good health. Some clones in this sample may be carry-over from other donors' samples.

The CDR3 DNA sequence: TGTGCCAGCTCACCCGACCCTGATACGCAGTATTTT. Translation: CASSPDPDTQYF. J is TRBJ2-3 and V is TRBV18; no definite D call. Germline-derived CDR1 and CDR2 are KGHSH and LQKENI. The CDR3 consists of 12 residues. V was trimmed by 3 bases and J by 6 bases, leaving 7 bases between them. Full variable domain (outside the CDR3, taken from reference TRBV18 and TRBJ2-3): NAGVMQNPRHLVRRRGQEARLRCSPMKGHSHVYWYRQLPEEGLKFMVYLQKENIIDESGMPKERFSAEFPKEGPSILRIQQVVRGDSAAYFCASSPDPDTQYFGPGTRLTVL.